This record covers a single TCR beta chain. These data come from a study of blood T cell repertoires in COVID-19. Turning to the study itself: Material from acute and convalescent COVID-19 was sourced from the United States, Italy and Spain.

V lost 4 bases, J lost 4 bases, and 8 bases lay in between. This CDR3 region has 13 residues. The germline gives CDR1 LGHDT, CDR2 YNNKEL (reference sequence). Original processing notes: Estimated nucleated cell counts came from reference gene primer amplification. The assay was immunoSEQ multiplex PCR, and TCRdb's table has in-frame clones only and misses some. V and J calls and clone size come straight from that table; D and trimming were deduced from the DNA. The sample contains about 210,000 clones, around four fifths of which appear only once. The sequencing input was peripheral blood. This chain connects TRBV3-1 (or the pseudogene TRBV3-2) to TRBJ1-5; no firm D call. This TCR came from a woman in her forties with active or convalescent COVID-19. In DNA form, the CDR3 reads TGTGCCAGCAGCCTACAGATTAATCAGCCCCAGCATTTT. This encodes CASSLQINQPQHF.